The 2 T cell receptor beta chains below come from one sample, sequenced in a study of T cell changes during pregnancy in multiple sclerosis. The assay was immunoSEQ multiplex PCR, and TCRdb's table has in-frame clones only and misses some. The data contain some 99,000 clones, under 95% of them singletons. The sequencing here drew on peripheral blood, taken after pregnancy. The receptor source for this set is a female donor in good health, enrolled as a control in a pregnancy study.

This rearrangement joins TRBV6-1 to TRBJ2-6; TRBD1 is a possible D gene (6 bases). The CDR3 has 15 residues. CDR1 and CDR2 (germline): MNHNS, SASEGT. Trimming stripped 7 bases from V and 0 bases from J, with 10 bases between. Here the CDR3 DNA reads TGTGCCAGCACAGGGGTGGGCTCTGGGGCCAACGTCCTGACTTTC. Translating gives CASTGVGSGANVLTF.

This clone has a single count. The chain combines TRBV7-9 with TRBJ2-7, with D possibly TRBD2 on 5 matching bases. The CDR3 contains 14 residues. CDR1 is SEHNR and CDR2 is FQNEAQ in the germline V gene (reference sequence). V was cut by 5 bases and J by 3 bases, with 14 bases left in between. The CDR3 reads CASSEAGGLYEQYF. The CDR3 DNA is TGTGCCAGCAGCGAAGCAGGAGGACTCTACGAGCAGTACTTC.